A single sample gave rise to the 13 T cell receptor beta chains below, sequenced in a study of blood T cell repertoires in COVID-19. Libraries were prepared by immunoSEQ multiplex PCR; TCRdb keeps only in-frame clonotypes and omits some of them. This table holds roughly 230,000 clones, about 83% found once. The specimen was peripheral blood. These receptors all come from a woman in her forties or fifties with acute or convalescent COVID-19.

This clone appeared a few times. This chain uses TRBV7-7 with TRBJ2-5, with TRBD1 identical over 7 bases. Per germline, CDR1 SSHAT and CDR2 FNYEAQ (reference sequence). V lost 5 bases and J lost 5; bases outside the gene matches: 11. The CDR3 has 15 amino acids. The CDR3 coding sequence is TGTGCCAGCAGCCGGGGAGTAGGGGGCTTGGAGACCCAGTACTTC. Translated, it gives CASSRGVGGLETQYF.

J is TRBJ1-1 and V is TRBV19; 7 bases line up with TRBD1. V trimming: 10 bases; J trimming: 5 bases; junction bases outside the gene matches: 13. The length of the CDR3 is 14 residues. Germline assignment: CDR1 LNHDA and CDR2 SQIVND (reference sequence). CDR3 nucleotide sequence: TGTGCCATTCAGGGAAGGGGGCGCGGAACTGAAGCTTTCTTT. This sequence encodes CAIQGRGRGTEAFF.

The chain combines TRBV27 with TRBJ1-1, with TRBD1 matching 9 bases. V dropped 1 base and J dropped 1; count of bases not matched to a gene: 13. CDR3 size: 19 residues. CDR1 and CDR2 (germline): MNHEY, SMNVEV (reference sequence). This chain's CDR3 is CASSLWAYPGQGQNTEAFF. The CDR3 DNA sequence: TGTGCCAGCAGTTTATGGGCCTACCCGGGACAGGGCCAGAACACTGAAGCTTTCTTT.

The rearrangement joins TRBV10-3 to TRBJ2-1, with 7 bases identical to TRBD2. The CDR3 covers 17 residues. Looked up from germline, CDR1 is ENHRY and CDR2 is SYGVKD. J was trimmed by 0 bases and V by 6 bases; bases with no gene match: 11. The CDR3 reads CAIRVGGAGSSYNEQFF. The CDR3 region has the DNA TGTGCCATCAGGGTGGGTGGAGCGGGAAGCTCCTACAATGAGCAGTTCTTC.

The chain employs TRBV3-1 (or the pseudogene TRBV3-2) and TRBJ2-7; 9 bases map to TRBD2. Germline-derived CDR1 and CDR2 are LGHDT and YNNKEL (reference sequence). V dropped 0 bases and J dropped 11; count of bases not matched to a gene: 8. The CDR3 is made up of 14 amino acids. The CDR3 bases are TGTGCCAGCAGCCAAGATCGGCTAGCGGGGAAAGAGTACTTC. Translation: CASSQDRLAGKEYF.

V is TRBV10-3 and J is TRBJ2-1; possibly TRBD2 for D (6 bases). The CDR3 runs 13 residues. With 7 bases removed from V and 5 bases from J, the gap between germline ends came to 12 bases. From germline, CDR1 is ENHRY and CDR2 SYGVKD. CDR3 in DNA: TGTGCCATCACCGCCCCGGGGGACAATGAGCAGTTCTTC. This gives the protein CAITAPGDNEQFF.

This chain joins TRBV5-1 and TRBJ1-3; D gene unclear. From germline, CDR1 is SGHRS and CDR2 YFSETQ. Trimming took 0 bases from V and 4 from J, leaving 11 bases between them. The length of the CDR3 is 15 residues. The CDR3 DNA is TGCGCCAGCAGCTTGGATGGGGAGTGGGGAAACACCATATATTTT. Its protein product is CASSLDGEWGNTIYF.

This clone was detected a few times. This chain connects TRBV15 to TRBJ1-6; D is undetermined. The CDR3 has 14 residues. Trimming removed 5 bases from V and 5 bases from J, with 10 bases in between. Germline assignment: CDR1 LNHNV and CDR2 YYDKDF (reference sequence). CDR3 coding DNA: TGTGCCACCAGCCGGGAGATCCATAATTCACCCCTCCACTTT. Amino acid sequence: CATSREIHNSPLHF.

This chain links TRBV25-1 with TRBJ1-4; tentatively, D is TRBD1 (5 bases). The CDR3 is made up of 12 amino acids. CDR1 and CDR2 from the germline V gene are MGHDK and SYGVNS. Deletions cut 6 bases from V and 5 bases from J, with 7 bases between. The CDR3 loop is CASRGPNEKLFF. CDR3 coding DNA: TGTGCCAGCAGGGGGCCAAATGAAAAACTGTTTTTT.

The V gene is TRBV28, the J gene TRBJ2-3; the match to TRBD1 covers 8 bases. The germline CDR1 and CDR2 sequences are MDHEN and SYDVKM. Trimming cost V 5 bases and J 3 bases; bases outside gene matches: 10. The CDR3 length is 16 residues. The CDR3 sequence is CASSPVGRGRTDTQYF. The CDR3 DNA reads TGTGCCAGCAGTCCCGTAGGCAGGGGGCGAACAGATACGCAGTATTTT.

The V gene is TRBV9, the J gene TRBJ1-1; D is ambiguous. Germline loops: CDR1 SGDLS, CDR2 YYNGEE. V was cut by 0 bases and J by 3 bases, with 6 bases left in between. The CDR3 runs to 13 residues. As DNA, the CDR3 is TGTGCCAGCAGCGTAGATCCAGACACTGAAGCTTTCTTT. This translates into CASSVDPDTEAFF.

The chain joins TRBV5-1 to TRBJ1-1, with 10 bases matching TRBD1. CDR1 and CDR2 from the germline V gene are SGHRS and YFSETQ. The V segment lost 3 bases and the J segment 0 bases; nucleotides outside the gene matches: 14. The CDR3 runs 19 residues. Here the CDR3 reads CASSSFYGQGGRLNTEAFF. The CDR3 bases are TGCGCCAGCAGCTCTTTTTATGGACAGGGGGGAAGGTTGAACACTGAAGCTTTCTTT. The variable domain in full, completed from reference TRBV5-1 and TRBJ1-1, reads KAGVTQTPRYLIKTRGQQVTLSCSPISGHRSVSWYQQTPGQGLQFLFEYFSETQRNKGNFPGRFSGRQFSNSRSEMNVSTLELGDSALYLCASSSFYGQGGRLNTEAFFGQGTRLTVV.

Worth noting for this clone: The sample has other DNA sequences that encode this CDR3 too. The chain is built from TRBV28 and TRBJ1-6; D is possibly TRBD1 (5 bases). The CDR3 has 12 amino acids. Germline V lookup: CDR1 MDHEN, CDR2 SYDVKM. With 2 bases removed from V and 9 bases from J, the gap between germline ends came to 5 bases. The CDR3 DNA follows: TGTGCCAGCAGTTTAAGGGGTTCACCCCTCCACTTT. It specifies CASSLRGSPLHF.